A selection of T cell receptor beta chains follows, all from one sample in a study of blood T cell repertoires in COVID-19. Generated by immunoSEQ multiplex PCR, the TCRdb table keeps only in-frame clones and is missing some. The sample carries hundreds of thousands of clones, approximately 87% recorded once. The source material was peripheral blood. The receptor source for this set is a woman aged 40 to 50 who had recovered from COVID-19. Each CDR3 is given with its conserved first and last residue. D genes are given only for firm matches. Some rows mark clone size as missing; the rest say once, few, many or name a class of expanded clone.

TRBD2 TRBJ2-5 TRBV9 . TGTGCCAGCAGCGCGACTAGCGGGGGACCGCAAGAGACCCAGTACTTC CASSATSGGPQETQYF
TRBD1 TRBJ2-7 TRBV9 . TGTGCCAGCAGCCCACGGACAGGGGGCTACGAGCAGTACTTC CASSPRTGGYEQYF
TRBD2 TRBJ2-5 TRBV5-1 . TGCGCCAGCAGCTCCCACGGGACTAGCGGGGGGACGTACCAAGAGACCCAGTACTTC CASSSHGTSGGTYQETQYF
. TRBJ2-2 TRBV30 . TGTGCCTGGAGTGTAGGAGGGACCGGGGAGCTGTTTTTT CAWSVGGTGELFF
TRBD2 TRBJ2-1 TRBV2 . TGTGCCAGCCGGACTAGCGGGGGGGATGAGCAGTTCTTC CASRTSGGDEQFF
TRBD1 TRBJ1-3 TRBV11-2 . TGTGCCAGCAGCCCGCTGACAGGGGGCTCTGGAAACACCATATATTTT CASSPLTGGSGNTIYF
. TRBJ1-4 TRBV19 . TGTGCCAGCACCTCGGGACAAACTAATGAAAAACTGTTTTTT CASTSGQTNEKLFF
TRBD1 TRBJ2-3 TRBV29-1 . TGCAGCGTTGAAGGCCTAGGGACAGGGCCTCTAGGTACGCAGTATTTT CSVEGLGTGPLGTQYF
. TRBJ2-5 TRBV7-6 . TGTGCCAGCAGCTTGGGGCTGGGAGAGACCCAGTACTTC CASSLGLGETQYF
TRBD1 TRBJ1-2 TRBV3-1/TRBV3-2 few TGTGCCAGCAGCCACGGAGGACAGGGGGACTATGGCTACACCTTC CASSHGGQGDYGYTF
TRBD1 TRBJ1-3 TRBV6-5 once TGTGCCAGCAGATCTTGGGACAGGGATAACACCATATATTTT CASRSWDRDNTIYF
. TRBJ1-4 TRBV4-1 . TGCGCCAGCAGCCGAGGGCCGCGGGAAAAACTGTTTTTT CASSRGPREKLFF
. TRBJ1-1 TRBV6-5 . TGTGCCGGGGGACACAGACAGCATTCGAACACTGAAGCTTTCTTT CAGGHRQHSNTEAFF
. TRBJ2-7 TRBV7-9 . TGTGCCAGCAGCCAGAGGGCCGAGCAGTACTTC CASSQRAEQYF
TRBD1 TRBJ2-3 TRBV18 . TGTGCCAGCTCACCATCAGGGGGCGCAGGTCAGACAGATACGCAGTATTTT CASSPSGGAGQTDTQYF
. TRBJ2-5 TRBV20-1 . TGCAGTGCTAGGTTACAAGAGACCCAGTACTTC CSARLQETQYF
. TRBJ2-7 TRBV10-2 . TGCGCCAGCTACAGGGAAAACGGGGCCTACGAGCAGTACTTC CASYRENGAYEQYF
TRBD2 TRBJ2-7 TRBV5-1 once TGCGCCAGCAGCCGTCGGACTAGCGGGGGTCTGGAGTACGAGCAGTACTTC CASSRRTSGGLEYEQYF
. TRBJ2-5 TRBV5-1 once TGCGCCAGCAGCTTATGGGGGCCGGGAGAGACCCAGTACTTC CASSLWGPGETQYF
TRBD1 TRBJ1-1 TRBV5-6 . TGTGCCAGCAGCCGGACAGGGGAAGCTTTCTTT CASSRTGEAFF
. TRBJ1-3 TRBV2 . TGTGCCAGCAGTGATCTAGGGGGTTTTGGAAACACCATATATTTT CASSDLGGFGNTIYF
. TRBJ1-1 TRBV7-9 few TGTGCCAGCAGCTTACCAGGTATGAACACTGAAGCTTTCTTT CASSLPGMNTEAFF
. TRBJ1-5 TRBV6-2/TRBV6-3 . TGTGCCAGCAGTTCGGGCAGGGCACAGCCCCAGCATTTT CASSSGRAQPQHF
. TRBJ1-6 TRBV6-5 few TGTGCCAGCAGCCTGGGAGGGATTAATTCACCCCTCCACTTT CASSLGGINSPLHF
TRBD1 TRBJ2-3 TRBV7-3 . TGTGCCAGCAGCCCGGACAGGGGCACAGATACGCAGTATTTT CASSPDRGTDTQYF
TRBD1 TRBJ1-4 TRBV5-5 . TGTGCCAGCAGCTGGAGTTGGACAGGGTATGAAAAACTGTTTTTT CASSWSWTGYEKLFF
. TRBJ2-2 TRBV7-8 . TGTGCCAGCAGCTTAGTGAGGGAGGGGGAGCTGTTTTTT CASSLVREGELFF
. TRBJ1-1 TRBV15 . TGTGCCACCAGCTCTTTCGGGAACACTGAAGCTTTCTTT CATSSFGNTEAFF
. TRBJ1-5 TRBV28 . TGTGCCAGCAGTTTATCCAGAAACCCTTATAGCAATCAGCCCCAGCATTTT CASSLSRNPYSNQPQHF
. TRBJ1-1 TRBV27 . TGTGCCAGCAGTTTATCGGTGGGGGGGAAAACTTTCTTT CASSLSVGGKTFF
. TRBJ2-1 TRBV2 . TGTGCCAGCAGTGAAATCGTACAGGGTTACAATGAGCAGTTCTTC CASSEIVQGYNEQFF
TRBD1 TRBJ1-5 TRBV6-1 . TGTGCCAGCAGTGAAAGGGGGCCGGCCGATCAGCCCCAGCATTTT CASSERGPADQPQHF
. TRBJ1-5 TRBV12-5 . TGTGCTAGTGGCGCGCATAGCAATCAGCCCCAGCATTTT CASGAHSNQPQHF
. TRBJ2-5 TRBV4-2 few TGTGCCAGCAGCCAAGATCAGGCAGGGGCAGAAGAGACCCAGTACTTC CASSQDQAGAEETQYF
. TRBJ2-3 TRBV6-2/TRBV6-3 . TGTGCCAGCAGTTACTCCTATAGACAGCCCACAGATACGCAGTATTTT CASSYSYRQPTDTQYF
TRBD1 TRBJ1-1 TRBV11-3 . TGTGCCAGCAGCTCGGGGACAGCCCGAGAAGCTTTCTTT CASSSGTAREAFF
TRBD2 TRBJ2-3 TRBV29-1 . TGCAGCGTTGCGGGGACTAGCGGGGGGGATAGCACAGATACGCAGTATTTT CSVAGTSGGDSTDTQYF
TRBD1 TRBJ1-3 TRBV30 few TGTGCCTGGAGGGGACAGGGGGCGGCAGGAAACACCATATATTTT CAWRGQGAAGNTIYF
. TRBJ2-1 TRBV5-1 . TGCGCCAGCAGCTTGGGAAGCCCCAATGAGCAGTTCTTC CASSLGSPNEQFF
. TRBJ2-5 TRBV18 . TGTGCCAGCTCACCACTGGACTCCCCGGCCCAGTACTTC CASSPLDSPAQYF
TRBD1 TRBJ1-2 TRBV7-2 few TGTGCCAGCAGCAAGGACAGGGGTGGCTATGGCTACACCTTC CASSKDRGGYGYTF
TRBD2 TRBJ2-7 TRBV5-4 . TGTGCCAGCACCCGGGAGGTCTCCTACGAGCAGTACTTC CASTREVSYEQYF
. TRBJ2-7 TRBV4-1 . TGCGCCAGCAGCCAAGACAGGCGAGCTAACTACGAGCAGTACTTC CASSQDRRANYEQYF
. TRBJ2-5 TRBV5-1 . TGCGCCAGCAGGGACAATTATGAGACCCAGTACTTC CASRDNYETQYF
. TRBJ1-6 TRBV7-8 . TGTGCCAGCAGCTTAGGTTTAAATTCACCCCTCCACTTT CASSLGLNSPLHF
. TRBJ2-5 TRBV3-1/TRBV3-2 . TGTGCCAGCAGCCCAAGCGAGGAGGGGACCCAGTACTTC CASSPSEEGTQYF
. TRBJ1-5 TRBV11-2 few TGTGCCAGCAGCTTAGTCGGTAGGGCGGGAGGCAATCAGCCCCAGCATTTT CASSLVGRAGGNQPQHF
. TRBJ1-6 TRBV10-3 . TGTGCCATCAGTGAGGGCGGGTTAACAAATTCACCCCTCCACTTT CAISEGGLTNSPLHF
TRBD1 TRBJ1-4 TRBV2 . TGTGCCAGCTTATACAGGGGAACTAATGAAAAACTGTTTTTT CASLYRGTNEKLFF
TRBD1 TRBJ2-6 TRBV5-6 . TGTGCCAGCAGTCGGGACAGGGGTGGGGCCAACGTCCTGACTTTC CASSRDRGGANVLTF